A single sample gave rise to the 25 T cell receptor beta chains below, sequenced in a study of CD8+CD57+ T cells in acquired aplastic anemia. Patients chosen for sequencing had CD8+CD57+ cells that had expanded, as shown by flow cytometry. Investigators profiled TCR beta VDJ and CDR3 from genomic DNA template. TCRdb re-called the reads through MiXCR, storing one row per CDR3 protein. The sample records 250,000 to 350,000 distinct CDR3 sequences, 45% to 65% being singletons. Sequencing input: sorted CD4+, CD8+, or CD8+CD57+ T cells (not recorded which) from PBMCs. The receptors derive from a human donor with aplastic anemia.

This clonotype was seen at least ten times. The chain employs TRBV20-1 and TRBJ2-7; 11 nucleotides line up with TRBD2. The trim removed 3 bases at V and 2 bases at J, leaving 12 bases unmatched. Germline V gene lookup returns CDR1 DFQATT and CDR2 SNEGSKA (reference sequence). This CDR3 is built from 17 residues. CDR3 protein: CSARGGLAGGPTYEQYF. In DNA form, the CDR3 reads TGCAGTGCTAGGGGTGGATTAGCGGGAGGGCCTACCTACGAGCAGTACTTC.

V and J are TRBV20-1 and TRBJ1-5; 7 positions agree with TRBD1. After removal of 2 bases from V and 0 bases from J, the junction contained 10 bases not matched to a gene. The germline V gene has CDR1 DFQATT and CDR2 SNEGSKA (reference sequence). The CDR3 contains 17 residues. This CDR3 reads CSARRTGAAYSNQPQHF. The DNA for the CDR3 is TGCAGTGCTAGAAGAACAGGGGCAGCCTATAGCAATCAGCCCCAGCATTTT.

The chain employs TRBV7-8 and TRBJ1-1, with D hard to call. The CDR3 is 13 residues long. The V gene lost 3 bases and the J gene lost 4 bases, with 9 bases spanning the gap. In germline, CDR1 is SGHVS, CDR2 FQNEAQ. CDR3 DNA: TGTGCCAGCAGCTTCGAGCAAGGCACTGAAGCTTTCTTT. This gives the protein CASSFEQGTEAFF.

Here the CDR3 DNA reads TGTGCCTGGAGCAGGGCCCAGCCCACCGAGACCCAGTACTTC. Translated: CAWSRAQPTETQYF. V is TRBV30 and J is TRBJ2-5; D may be TRBD1 (5 bases). The CDR3 length is 14 residues. The V gene lost 3 bases and the J gene lost 5 bases, with 16 bases spanning the gap. Germline CDR1 GTSNPN, CDR2 SVGIG (reference sequence). The entire variable domain, with the rest obtained from reference TRBV30 and TRBJ2-5, is as follows: SQTIHQWPATLVQPVGSPLSLECTVEGTSNPNLYWYRQAAGRGLQLLFYSVGIGQISSEVPQNLSASRPQDRQFILSSKKLLLSDSGFYLCAWSRAQPTETQYFGPGTRLLVL.

This clonotype showed up many times. The chain employs TRBV9 and TRBJ2-5; 13 positions match TRBD2. Per germline, CDR1 SGDLS and CDR2 YYNGEE. After removal of 4 bases from V and 2 bases from J, the junction contained 2 bases not matched to a gene. The CDR3 covers 15 residues. As DNA, the CDR3 is TGTGCCAGCAGCTGGACTAGCGGGGGACAAGAGACCCAGTACTTC. Amino acids: CASSWTSGGQETQYF.

To note about this clonotype: The CDR3 end shows no conserved phenylalanine or tryptophan, and so a read error is likely. The chain carries TRBV20-1 and TRBJ2-7; 14 positions match TRBD2. This CDR3 comprises 13 residues. The germline V gene has CDR1 DFQATT and CDR2 SNEGSKA (reference sequence). The CDR3: CNAGGLAGDEQYS. The CDR3 region has the DNA TGCAATGCAGGGGGACTAGCGGGAGACGAGCAGTACTCC.

V and J are TRBV5-1 and TRBJ2-7; maybe TRBD1 (5 bases). The CDR3 loop spans 15 amino acids. Trimming cost V 1 base and J 7 bases, with 18 bases left between them. Germline CDR1 and CDR2: SGHRS and YFSETQ. This CDR3 reads CASSLQGAVWSEQYF. The CDR3 bases are TGCGCCAGCAGCTTGCAGGGTGCGGTTTGGTCGGAGCAGTACTTC.

This clonotype has a single count. The chain recombines TRBV30 with TRBJ2-5; D may be TRBD1 or TRBD2 (6 bases each). The CDR3 length is 15 residues. The V end was cut by 8 bases, the J end by 5 bases, with 24 bases between. The germline V gene has CDR1 GTSNPN and CDR2 SVGIG (reference sequence). The CDR3 sequence: CASSMVRGTMETQYF. The DNA for the CDR3 is TGTGCCAGTAGTATGGTTCGGGGGACAATGGAGACCCAGTACTTC.

The rearrangement joins TRBV7-6 to TRBJ2-7; no definite D call. The ends were cut back, 5 bases at V and 7 bases at J, with 12 bases in the middle. The CDR3 contains 12 residues. Germline V lookup: CDR1 SGHVS, CDR2 FNYEAQ. CDR3 protein: CASSAALGEQYF. The CDR3 nucleotides are TGTGCCAGCAGCGCCGCCTTGGGTGAGCAGTACTTC.

In this sample, this clonotype turned up once. The chain combines TRBV2 with TRBJ2-1; the D gene is possibly TRBD1 (5 bases). CDR1 and CDR2 (germline): SNHLY, FYNNEI. CDR3 length: 15 amino acids. With 6 bases removed from V and 9 bases from J, the gap between germline ends came to 21 bases. CDR3 sequence (DNA): TGTGCCAGCAGACTAAGACAAGGGGTCCTGGGTGAGCAGTTCTTC. This codes for CASRLRQGVLGEQFF. Supplemented by reference TRBV2 and TRBJ2-1, the full variable domain reads EPEVTQTPSHQVTQMGQEVILRCVPISNHLYFYWYRQILGQKVEFLVSFYNNEISEKSEIFDDQFSVERPDGSNFTLKIRSTKLEDSAMYFCASRLRQGVLGEQFFGPGTRLTVL.

A remark on this clonotype: The junction departs from the called germline gene at one end, perhaps through a read error. V usage is TRBV5-1 and J usage is TRBJ2-3; 8 bases align to TRBD1. Per the germline V gene, CDR1 is SGHRS and CDR2 is YFSETQ. The CDR3 runs 14 residues. CDR3 sequence: CASNKDRVEDTPYF. The CDR3 nucleotides are TGCGCCAGCAACAAGGACAGGGTTGAAGATACGCCGTATTTT.

On this clonotype itself: An end of the junction does not agree with germline; a read error may underlie this. The J gene is TRBJ1-1, the V gene TRBV20-1; D is perhaps TRBD1 (6 bases). Per germline, CDR1 DFQATT and CDR2 SNEGSKA (reference sequence). The CDR3 is 12 residues long. The CDR3 loop reads CSARGGSTEAFF. CDR3 nucleotides: TGCAGTGCCAGAGGGGGTTCCACTGAAGCTTTCTTT.

This clonotype occurred many times. The gene calls are TRBV6-1 and TRBJ2-5, with 7 bases identical to TRBD1. The CDR3 spans 16 residues. Trimming at V came to 2 bases and at J to 3 bases, leaving 9 bases not matched to a gene. From germline, CDR1 is MNHNS and CDR2 SASEGT. The CDR3 region has the DNA TGTGCCAGCAGTGAAAAGGGGGTTACAGGGGAAGAGACCCAGTACTTC. It yields the protein CASSEKGVTGEETQYF.

This clonotype was seen more than once but under ten times. The rearrangement links TRBV19 to TRBJ2-3, with D possibly TRBD2 on 5 matching bases. The CDR3 runs to 14 residues. Trimming pared 3 bases from V and 4 bases from J, leaving 11 bases between. CDR1 is LNHDA, CDR2 SQIVND, per germline (reference sequence). CDR3 in DNA: TGTGCCAGTAGTATCCAAGTACTAGCAGATACGCAGTATTTT. Its translation: CASSIQVLADTQYF. Filled out from reference TRBV19 and TRBJ2-3, the complete variable domain reads DGGITQSPKYLFRKEGQNVTLSCEQNLNHDAMYWYRQDPGQGLRLIYYSQIVNDFQKGDIAEGYSVSREKKESFPLTVTSAQKNPTAFYLCASSIQVLADTQYFGPGTRLTVL.

This clonotype has at least ten counts. The chain employs TRBV10-2 and TRBJ2-1; D gene uncertain. Germline lookup yields CDR1 WSHSY and CDR2 SAAADI. This CDR3 contains 14 residues. Trimming took 4 bases from V and 7 from J, leaving 14 bases between them. The CDR3 loop reads CASSGGSSVNEQFF. The CDR3 DNA follows: TGCGCCAGCAGTGGTGGCTCAAGTGTAAATGAGCAGTTCTTC.

At least ten counts were recorded for this clonotype. This chain links TRBV25-1 with TRBJ2-5; 11 nucleotides agree with TRBD2. There are 15 residues in the CDR3. Unmatched junction bases numbered 7, after V lost 5 bases and J lost 5 bases. Germline CDR1 and CDR2: MGHDK and SYGVNS. CDR3 in DNA: TGTGCCAGCAGTACGACTAGCGGGGCGGGGGAGACCCAGTACTTC. Residues: CASSTTSGAGETQYF. Filled out from reference TRBV25-1 and TRBJ2-5, the complete variable domain reads EADIYQTPRYLVIGTGKKITLECSQTMGHDKMYWYQQDPGMELHLIHYSYGVNSTEKGDLSSESTVSRIRTEHFPLTLESARPSHTSQYLCASSTTSGAGETQYFGPGTRLLVL.

This clonotype was picked up many times. The rearrangement joins TRBV5-8 to TRBJ2-5, with a possible D match to TRBD2 (6 bases). From germline, CDR1 is SGHTS and CDR2 YDEGEE. The V and J ends lost 10 bases and 0 bases respectively, with 16 bases between them. The CDR3 loop spans 14 amino acids. As DNA, the CDR3 is TGTGCCGGATCGATCCGGGACTACCAAGAGACCCAGTACTTC. Protein sequence: CAGSIRDYQETQYF.

This chain's CDR3 is CASSLEGTNPIYSPLHF. The CDR3 nucleotides read TGCGCCAGCAGCTTGGAGGGCACTAACCCTATTTATTCACCCCTCCACTTT. The chain is built from TRBV5-1 and TRBJ1-6; D gene ambiguous. Per germline, CDR1 SGHRS and CDR2 YFSETQ. The CDR3 extends over 17 amino acids. V was trimmed by 0 bases and J by 8 bases, leaving 18 bases between them.

This clonotype has only a few counts. The J gene is TRBJ1-6, the V gene TRBV14, with a tentative D call TRBD1 (5 bases). The CDR3 extends over 17 amino acids. V lost 0 bases to trimming and J lost 8 bases, with 17 bases between them. CDR1 SGHDN and CDR2 FVKESK come from the germline V gene. The CDR3 DNA is TGTGCCAGCAGCCAAGACCCGGGGGGACCCCGTTATTCACCCCTCCACTTT. Amino acids: CASSQDPGGPRYSPLHF. The full variable domain, rest sourced from reference TRBV14 and TRBJ1-6, is EAGVTQFPSHSVIEKGQTVTLRCDPISGHDNLYWYRRVMGKEIKFLLHFVKESKQDESGMPNNRFLAERTGGTYSTLKVQPAELEDSGVYFCASSQDPGGPRYSPLHFGNGTRLTVT.

On this clonotype: A read error may be the cause here, since a much bigger clone is one base away. It is likely a read error, because the conserved phenylalanine at the end of the CDR3 is missing. The V call is TRBV2, the J call TRBJ2-3; the D gene is possibly TRBD2 (6 bases). The length of the CDR3 is 19 residues. In germline, CDR1 is SNHLY, CDR2 FYNNEI. Trimming cost V 6 bases and J 0 bases, with 25 bases left between them. CDR3: CASSHMTGLGGPSTDTQYS. CDR3 sequence (DNA): TGTGCCAGCAGCCACATGACTGGGCTAGGAGGGCCGAGCACAGATACGCAGTATTCT.

In the case of this clonotype: A read error is possible here, since a much larger clone lies one base away. This chain links TRBV18 with TRBJ1-6, with D perhaps matching TRBD1 (6 bases). V lost 6 bases, J lost 8 bases, and 14 bases lay in between. CDR1 and CDR2 from the germline V gene are KGHSH and LQKENI. The CDR3 runs 14 residues. The CDR3 here is CASSSGAGDSPLHF. The CDR3 DNA is TGTGCCAGCTCGTCCGGGGCAGGGGATTCACCCCTCCACTTT.

The gene calls are TRBV10-3 and TRBJ1-5; TRBD1 agrees at 11 bases. Germline V lookup: CDR1 ENHRY, CDR2 SYGVKD. V lost 6 bases and J lost 7; bases outside the gene matches: 8. The CDR3 consists of 15 residues. The CDR3 DNA reads as TGTGCCATCAGCGCGGGACAGGGGGAGAGCCAGCCCCAGCATTTT. This translates into CAISAGQGESQPQHF.

V and J are TRBV9 and TRBJ1-3, with D unresolved. V was pared by 3 bases and J by 0 bases, with 7 bases between. Germline V gene data show CDR1 as SGDLS and CDR2 as YYNGEE. The CDR3 totals 14 residues. The CDR3 loop is CASSASYSGNTIYF. As DNA, the CDR3 is TGTGCCAGCAGCGCGTCCTACTCTGGAAACACCATATATTTT. Combining the CDR3 with reference TRBV9 and TRBJ1-3 gives the whole variable domain DSGVTQTPKHLITATGQRVTLRCSPRSGDLSVYWYQQSLDQGLQFLIQYYNGEERAKGNILERFSAQQFPDLHSELNLSSLELGDSALYFCASSASYSGNTIYFGEGSWLTVV.

This clonotype has only a few counts. This chain joins TRBV10-2 and TRBJ1-1; maybe TRBD1 (5 bases). The length of the CDR3 is 13 residues. The germline V gene encodes CDR1 WSHSY and CDR2 SAAADI. V was clipped by 4 bases and J by 8 bases, with 14 bases between them. The CDR3 nucleotides read TGCGCCAGCAGTGTAGGGGCGCAAGGGGAAGCTTTCTTT. As protein: CASSVGAQGEAFF.

This clonotype was observed many times. The V call is TRBV20-1, the J call TRBJ2-1; 9 nucleotides align to TRBD2. Germline V gene data show CDR1 as DFQATT and CDR2 as SNEGSKA (reference sequence). J lost 10 bases, V lost 5 bases, and 12 bases had no gene match. The CDR3 has 14 amino acids. The CDR3 DNA follows: TGCAGTGCTCCGCGGGAGGGGGGACTCGGCGAGCAGTTCTTC. Its translation: CSAPREGGLGEQFF.